The 19 T cell receptor beta chains given below trace back to one sample, sequenced in a study of T cell repertoires in cytomegalovirus infection. MiXCR was run by TCRdb on the reads, yielding one entry per CDR3 protein. The sample yields just over 450,000 distinct CDR3 sequences, roughly 46% seen once. No antigen has been identified for these receptors. The input for sequencing was cultured PBMCs, taken from culture after CMV antigen stimulation. The receptors shown here come from a human donor in good health (CMV status not recorded). Some clones in this sample may be carry-over from other donors' samples.

This rearrangement joins TRBV20-1 to TRBJ2-3; the match to TRBD2 covers 10 bases. In germline, CDR1 is DFQATT, CDR2 SNEGSKA (reference sequence). The CDR3 extends over 16 amino acids. The V gene end was trimmed by 6 bases and the J gene end by 1 base; junction bases not matched to a gene: 10. The CDR3 sequence is CSAQFRTSGGTDTQYF. CDR3 nucleotide sequence: TGCAGTGCCCAATTCCGGACTAGCGGTGGCACAGATACGCAGTATTTT.

The genes are TRBV7-9 and TRBJ1-2; D unclear. Germline lookup yields CDR1 SEHNR and CDR2 FQNEAQ (reference sequence). V gave up 3 bases and J gave up 8 bases, with 7 bases separating them. The CDR3 runs 11 residues. CDR3 loop: CASSFDWGYTF. The CDR3, as DNA: TGTGCCAGCAGCTTCGACTGGGGCTACACCTTC.

The V gene is TRBV7-2, the J gene TRBJ2-1; 9 bases fit TRBD2. This CDR3 is built from 14 residues. The V gene's germline CDR1 is SGHTA and CDR2 FQGNSA. V shed 4 bases and J 8 bases; nucleotides not matched to a gene: 6. The CDR3 spells CASSSGTSTYEQFF. The DNA of the CDR3 is TGTGCCAGCAGCTCCGGGACTAGCACCTATGAGCAGTTCTTC.

Only one count was recorded for this clonotype. This chain links TRBV10-3 with TRBJ2-1; D is undetermined. This CDR3 is built from 14 residues. The V end lost 2 bases, the J end lost 8 bases, and 13 bases lay between the germline ends. CDR1 and CDR2 (germline): ENHRY, SYGVKD. The CDR3 DNA reads TGTGCCATCAGTGAGAGACTGCTCGAGGATGAGCAGTTCTTC. This encodes CAISERLLEDEQFF.

The chain carries TRBV7-2 and TRBJ2-7; D may be TRBD1 (6 bases). This CDR3 region has 15 residues. V lost 5 bases to trimming and J lost 3 bases, with 17 bases between them. The germline gives CDR1 SGHTA, CDR2 FQGNSA. The CDR3 DNA follows: TGTGCCAGCAGCCCCCACCCCGGGACAATCTACGAGCAGTACTTC. Its translation is CASSPHPGTIYEQYF.

The chain employs TRBV6-6 and TRBJ2-3; D might be TRBD2 (5 bases). Germline CDR1 MNHNY, CDR2 SVGAGI (reference sequence). The length of the CDR3 is 15 residues. V dropped 7 bases and J dropped 3 bases, with 17 bases sitting between them. The CDR3 region has the DNA TGTGCCAGCACCCCCCGAGTCCGCGGGACAGATACGCAGTATTTT. This translates into CASTPRVRGTDTQYF.

This clonotype was seen a single time. This chain uses TRBV18 with TRBJ2-5; maybe TRBD1 (6 bases). The CDR3 sequence is 14 residues long. The ends were cut back, 3 bases at V and 4 bases at J, with 12 bases in the middle. The germline CDR1 and CDR2 sequences are KGHSH and LQKENI. DNA of the CDR3: TGTGCCAGCTCACCTAGTGGCAGGGGAGAGACCCAGTACTTC. Translation gives CASSPSGRGETQYF.

In its sample, this clonotype was seen a few times. This chain joins TRBV12-3 or TRBV12-4 and TRBJ2-7; TRBD2 aligns across 14 bases. With 2 bases clipped from V and 0 bases from J, the junction kept 9 bases outside the gene matches. This CDR3 has 19 amino acids. As DNA, the CDR3 is TGTGCCAGCAGTTTACCCTGGACTAGCGGGGGGCCCAACTCCTACGAGCAGTACTTC. It specifies CASSLPWTSGGPNSYEQYF.

There are many counts of this clonotype. The J gene is TRBJ1-2, the V gene TRBV7-2, with no clear D. V dropped 5 bases and J dropped 4 bases, with 11 bases sitting between them. Germline CDR1 is SGHTA and CDR2 is FQGNSA. The CDR3 has 13 residues. For the CDR3, the DNA is TGTGCCAGCAGCCCTAGTCAGTTCTATGGCTACACCTTC. This encodes CASSPSQFYGYTF.

This clonotype was found a few times. The J gene is TRBJ2-1, the V gene TRBV6-2 or TRBV6-3; D is unclear. The CDR3 is 16 amino acids. The germline gives CDR1 MNHEY, CDR2 SVGEGT. V was clipped by 0 bases and J by 2 bases, with 11 bases between them. In DNA form, the CDR3 reads TGTGCCAGCAGTTACTCGAGAATAGGCACCTACAATGAGCAGTTCTTC. The encoded protein is CASSYSRIGTYNEQFF.

This rearrangement joins TRBV11-2 to TRBJ2-7; possible D gene TRBD2, 5 bases. The CDR3 has 14 residues. Deletions cut 4 bases from V and 2 bases from J, with 12 bases between. CDR1 SGHAT and CDR2 FQNNGV come from the germline V gene. CDR3 bases: TGTGCCAGCAGCTCGCTCATCGGGACCTACGAGCAGTACTTC. It codes for CASSSLIGTYEQYF.

This clonotype appeared many times. The genes are TRBV7-2 and TRBJ1-1, with 7 bases fitting TRBD1. Trimming cost V 10 bases and J 5 bases; bases outside gene matches: 10. Germline-derived CDR1 and CDR2 are SGHTA and FQGNSA. There are 13 residues in the CDR3. CDR3 sequence reads: CATWGAGGTEAFF. The CDR3 nucleotides are TGTGCCACTTGGGGGGCAGGGGGGACTGAAGCTTTCTTT.

The chain couples TRBV11-2 to TRBJ1-1; no reliable D call. The germline gives CDR1 SGHAT, CDR2 FQNNGV. V was pared by 2 bases and J by 1 base, with 8 bases between. The CDR3 is 14 residues long. CDR3 region: CASSLRMANTEAFF. The DNA of the CDR3 is TGTGCCAGCAGCTTAAGGATGGCGAACACTGAAGCTTTCTTT.

This chain uses TRBV7-6 with TRBJ2-3, with D tentatively TRBD2 (6 bases). Per germline, CDR1 SGHVS and CDR2 FNYEAQ. V lost 1 base, J lost 1 base, and 9 bases lay in between. CDR3 size: 15 residues. Here the CDR3 reads CASSLEPGGTDTQYF. CDR3 in DNA: TGTGCCAGCAGCTTAGAGCCGGGGGGCACAGATACGCAGTATTTT.

The rearrangement uses TRBV20-1 and TRBJ1-5; tentatively, D is TRBD1 (5 bases). The CDR3 totals 15 residues. V lost 2 bases and J lost 4, with 15 bases in between. CDR1 DFQATT and CDR2 SNEGSKA come from the germline V gene (reference sequence). The CDR3 loop reads CSARSYGTLNQPQHF. CDR3 in DNA: TGCAGTGCTAGATCCTACGGGACCCTAAATCAGCCCCAGCATTTT.

The chain combines TRBV7-2 with TRBJ2-2, with a tentative D call TRBD2 (8 bases). There are 17 residues in the CDR3. The germline gives CDR1 SGHTA, CDR2 FQGNSA. Trimming removed 5 bases at V and 7 bases at J, with 23 bases between. The chain's CDR3 is CASSPRQGRGGVGELFF. For the CDR3, the DNA is TGTGCCAGCAGCCCCCGACAGGGTCGGGGGGGCGTCGGGGAGCTGTTTTTT.

This clonotype was recorded a few times. V is TRBV7-8 and J is TRBJ1-2; D might be TRBD1 (6 bases). CDR1 SGHVS and CDR2 FQNEAQ come from the germline V gene. The ends were cut back, 4 bases at V and 8 bases at J, with 14 bases in the middle. This CDR3 comprises 13 residues. The CDR3 nucleotides are TGTGCCAGCAGCTCGCGTCAGGGGTTCGGCTACACCTTC. Its protein product is CASSSRQGFGYTF.

The chain has TRBV19 and TRBJ1-1; no reliable D call. V shed 10 bases and J shed 0 bases, with 15 bases lying between them. Per the germline V gene, CDR1 is LNHDA and CDR2 is SQIVND (reference sequence). The CDR3 is 14 amino acids. CDR3 in amino acids: CATSENTVNTEAFF. For the CDR3, the DNA is TGTGCCACCTCAGAGAATACGGTGAACACTGAAGCTTTCTTT.

This clonotype occurred a few times. The chain combines TRBV6-1 with TRBJ1-2, with D hard to call. Germline V gene sequence: CDR1 MNHNS, CDR2 SASEGT. This CDR3 contains 14 residues. Trimming cost V 8 bases and J 2 bases, with 15 bases left between them. CDR3 coding DNA: TGTGCCAGCGGGTACACCAATTACAACTATGGCTACACCTTC. It translates to CASGYTNYNYGYTF.